This passage covers 16 T cell receptor beta chains from one sample sequenced in a study of blood T cell repertoires in COVID-19. Sequencing was performed with immunoSEQ multiplex PCR; in TCRdb, only in-frame clones are kept and a portion is missing. The data contain approximately 300,000 clones, roughly 91% of them singletons. The specimen was peripheral blood. The source of these receptors is a man between 35 and 55 years old with acute or convalescent COVID-19.

The chain joins TRBV7-9 to TRBJ2-5; 7 nucleotides agree with TRBD1. The J segment lost 1 base and the V segment lost 5 bases, leaving 4 bases of the junction unmatched. The germline V gene encodes CDR1 SEHNR and CDR2 FQNEAQ (reference sequence). The CDR3 is made up of 14 amino acids. The CDR3 region has the DNA TGTGCCAGCAGCCCTGGGACAGCCCAAGAGACCCAGTACTTC. Translated: CASSPGTAQETQYF.

The rearrangement joins TRBV12-3 or TRBV12-4 to TRBJ2-7; a possible D gene is TRBD2 (6 bases). V shed 8 bases and J shed 7 bases, with 15 bases lying between them. This CDR3 contains 12 residues. The CDR3 region has the DNA TGTGCCAGCTGGGGGGTGGATGGGGAGCAGTACTTC. Amino acids: CASWGVDGEQYF.

The gene calls are TRBV6-4 and TRBJ1-2; D unresolved. The V end was cut by 5 bases, the J end by 5 bases, with 12 bases between. The CDR3 contains 13 residues. Germline-derived CDR1 and CDR2 are MRHNA and SNTAGT. In DNA form, the CDR3 reads TGTGCCAGCAGTCCCAACGGAGTGTATGGCTACACCTTC. This codes for CASSPNGVYGYTF.

The chain links TRBV10-1 to TRBJ2-2; weak D call: TRBD1 (6 bases). The V and J ends lost 5 bases and 8 bases respectively, with 15 bases between them. The CDR3 length is 14 residues. Germline values: CDR1 WNHNN, CDR2 SYGVQD (reference sequence). CDR3 in amino acids: CASSQQGKAGELFF. As DNA, the CDR3 is TGCGCCAGCAGTCAGCAGGGGAAGGCTGGGGAGCTGTTTTTT.

This sequence joins TRBV27 and TRBJ2-6, with TRBD1 as a possible D gene (5 bases). The CDR3 contains 18 residues. Trimming pared 10 bases from V and 0 bases from J, leaving 22 bases between. Germline loops: CDR1 MNHEY, CDR2 SMNVEV (reference sequence). DNA for the CDR3: TGTGCCACCCAGAAACTGACAGACGCCATCTCTGGGGCCAACGTCCTGACTTTC. Translated, it gives CATQKLTDAISGANVLTF.

This clone has a handful of counts. This chain connects TRBV4-1 to TRBJ2-1; D remains ambiguous. Trimming cost V 1 base and J 6 bases, with 16 bases left between them. CDR1 MGHRA and CDR2 YSYEKL come from the germline V gene. CDR3 size: 16 residues. CDR3 in amino acids: CASSQGLYEVGNEQFF. The CDR3 bases are TGCGCCAGCAGCCAAGGTCTGTACGAGGTCGGCAATGAGCAGTTCTTC.

J is TRBJ1-5 and V is TRBV2; 8 bases are shared with TRBD1. J was trimmed by 5 bases and V by 5 bases; bases with no gene match: 8. The germline gives CDR1 SNHLY, CDR2 FYNNEI. This CDR3 region has 15 residues. CDR3 DNA sequence: TGTGCCAGCAGTTTTGGACAGGGATTATATCAGCCCCAGCATTTT. The encoded protein is CASSFGQGLYQPQHF.

This sequence joins TRBV6-5 and TRBJ1-1; 9 bases align to TRBD1. Germline CDR1 MNHEY, CDR2 SVGAGI. This CDR3 has 15 residues. After removal of 6 bases from V and 5 bases from J, the junction contained 10 bases not matched to a gene. CDR3 DNA: TGTGCCAGCAGAGAGGCGGACAGGGGCTGGACTGAAGCTTTCTTT. Translated, it gives CASREADRGWTEAFF.

The CDR3 loop reads CASSPQGLEGYTF. The CDR3 DNA follows: TGTGCCAGCAGTCCACAGGGTTTGGAGGGCTACACCTTC. V is TRBV6-5 and J is TRBJ1-2; tentatively, D is TRBD1 (6 bases). Germline V CDR1 and CDR2: MNHEY, SVGAGI. The length of the CDR3 is 13 residues. The V and J ends lost 5 bases and 8 bases respectively, with 15 bases between them.

The V call is TRBV6-6, the J call TRBJ1-1; D might be TRBD1 (5 bases). This CDR3 comprises 14 residues. V was cut by 4 bases and J by 5 bases, with 14 bases left in between. Germline assignment: CDR1 MNHNY and CDR2 SVGAGI (reference sequence). DNA of the CDR3: TGTGCCAGCAGTTTAACCGGGGGTGGGACTGAAGCTTTCTTT. Its protein product is CASSLTGGGTEAFF.

The chain's CDR3 is CASQYLGTGGYEQYF. The CDR3 DNA reads as TGTGCCTCACAATATTTAGGGACAGGGGGCTACGAGCAGTACTTC. The chain couples TRBV30 to TRBJ2-7; 11 bases are shared with TRBD1. The ends lost 7 bases at V and 3 bases at J; junction bases unmatched: 11. Per the germline V gene, CDR1 is GTSNPN and CDR2 is SVGIG (reference sequence). The CDR3 has 15 residues.

V usage is TRBV20-1 and J usage is TRBJ2-2; 7 positions match TRBD1. Trimming took 3 bases from V and 2 from J; bases not matched to a gene: 12. This CDR3 is built from 17 residues. Germline V lookup: CDR1 DFQATT, CDR2 SNEGSKA (reference sequence). The CDR3 region is CSASVRWGQINTGELFF. Here the CDR3 DNA reads TGCAGTGCTAGTGTTCGGTGGGGACAGATAAACACCGGGGAGCTGTTTTTT.

The chain uses TRBV24-1 and TRBJ2-3; D might be TRBD1 (5 bases). The CDR3 sequence is 17 residues long. Trimming took 1 base from V and 2 from J, leaving 15 bases between them. Looked up from germline, CDR1 is KGHDR and CDR2 is SFDVKD. The CDR3 sequence is CATSDFPLAGPTDTQYF. As DNA, the CDR3 is TGTGCCACCAGTGATTTCCCCCTGGCAGGGCCCACAGATACGCAGTATTTT.

This chain connects TRBV5-4 to TRBJ2-7, with TRBD1 matching over 7 bases. The V and J ends lost 4 bases and 0 bases, in that order; junction bases with no gene match: 1. In germline, CDR1 is SGHNT, CDR2 YYREEE (reference sequence). The CDR3 totals 13 residues. The CDR3, as DNA: TGTGCCAGCAGCGGGGACAGCTCCTACGAGCAGTACTTC. Amino acids: CASSGDSSYEQYF.

DNA of the CDR3: TGTGCCAGCAGCTTGGTGGAGGGTACCTACGAGCAGTACTTC. Its protein product is CASSLVEGTYEQYF. This chain joins TRBV5-8 and TRBJ2-7; perhaps TRBD2 as D (6 bases). CDR3 length: 14 residues. The germline gives CDR1 SGHTS, CDR2 YDEGEE. V was pared by 0 bases and J by 2 bases, with 9 bases between.

The V gene is TRBV5-1, the J gene TRBJ1-4; 9 nucleotides align to TRBD1. V shed 0 bases and J 8 bases; nucleotides not matched to a gene: 5. CDR1 and CDR2 from the germline V gene are SGHRS and YFSETQ. This CDR3 region has 15 residues. The CDR3 loop is CASSLVGTGREKLFF. The CDR3 DNA follows: TGCGCCAGCAGCTTGGTAGGGACAGGGCGCGAAAAACTGTTTTTT.